This note documents a single T cell receptor (beta chain) sequence. The antigen is undetermined. Clones were read by immunoSEQ multiplex PCR, and TCRdb kept only the in-frame ones, dropping some. The table shows 2,500,000 or so clones, with 92% occurring only once. The sample is drawn from a study of shared clonotypes between healthy human individuals. Overall study findings and caveats: Sequencing depth was predicted to influence how clonotypes are shared among donors. Between a handful of donors, naive CD4 clonotypes were shared at a level of about 5%. Large sequencing depth failed to make sorted-subset sequencing complete, rarefaction showed.

The CDR3 loop spans 16 amino acids. V shed 5 bases and J shed 4 bases, with 20 bases lying between them. Per the germline V gene, CDR1 is LNHNV and CDR2 is YYDKDF (reference sequence). Each donor was a Caucasian adult residing in Nashville, Tennessee. This receptor was obtained from a man between 18 and 35 years old in good health. Some clones in this sample may be carry-over from other donors' samples. This chain links TRBV15 with TRBJ2-5; tentatively, D is TRBD2 (6 bases). The material sequenced was naive CD4+ T cells from PBMCs. As to subset: CD45RA+ positively selected. This CDR3 reads CATSSRLGHGGETQYF. CDR3 DNA sequence: TGTGCCACCAGCTCCCGACTGGGGCACGGGGGAGAGACCCAGTACTTC.